What follows describes a single T cell receptor (beta chain). The antigen is undetermined. The record originates from a study of T cell responses to AZD1222 COVID-19 vaccine. Study results and limitations: Mostly white British, mostly female donors; authors suggested clonal diversity may be underestimated. The study found Spike-specific TCR breadth and depth rose after two AZD1222 doses. Repertoires were sampled only after the peak T cell response.

Measured with immunoSEQ multiplex PCR; TCRdb has only the in-frame clones, and not every one. The sample lists some 31,000 clones, approximately 90% occurring once. This clonotype was sampled from an adult who received the AZD1222 COVID-19 vaccine. This specimen consisted of peripheral blood, obtained 28 days after the second AZD1222 dose.

This chain's CDR3 is CASSTQGQGGNYGYTF. CDR3 coding DNA: TGTGCCAGTAGTACTCAAGGACAGGGGGGAAACTATGGCTACACCTTC. The genes are TRBV19 and TRBJ1-2, with TRBD1 matching 10 bases. Germline assignment: CDR1 LNHDA and CDR2 SQIVND (reference sequence). J lost 2 bases, V lost 4 bases, and 7 bases had no gene match. The CDR3 spans 16 residues.